This TCR beta chain comes out of a study of blood T cell repertoires in COVID-19. This clone has only one observation. Method: immunoSEQ multiplex PCR; TCRdb's copy keeps in-frame clones and lacks some. The sample contains about half a million clones, over 75% of which appear only once. The V gene end was trimmed by 3 bases and the J gene end by 7 bases; junction bases not matched to a gene: 15. The CDR3 is 16 residues long. The germline V gene has CDR1 LGHDT and CDR2 YNNKEL (reference sequence). The chain employs TRBV3-1 (or the pseudogene TRBV3-2) and TRBJ2-7, with 7 bases lining up with TRBD1. Sequenced sample: peripheral blood. This clonotype originated in a human donor in a cohort sampled during active COVID-19. The CDR3 spells CASSQAPLGQVGEQYF. The CDR3 nucleotides read TGTGCCAGCAGCCAGGCGCCGCTCGGACAGGTAGGGGAGCAGTACTTC.